The 15 T cell receptor beta chains listed next were all sequenced from one sample in a study of blood T cell repertoires in COVID-19. Assay used: immunoSEQ multiplex PCR; TCRdb lists only in-frame clones, some missing. The sample lists 250,000 to 300,000 clones; about 82% were seen once. Sequenced input: peripheral blood. These receptors originate from a man between 45 and 60 years old with active or convalescent COVID-19.

This chain connects TRBV12-3 or TRBV12-4 to TRBJ2-5; TRBD2 agrees at 7 bases. Trimming at V came to 6 bases and at J to 5 bases, leaving 6 bases not matched to a gene. The CDR3 contains 13 residues. The CDR3 reads CASSRGVMETQYF. The CDR3 DNA reads as TGTGCCAGCAGCCGGGGGGTAATGGAGACCCAGTACTTC.

This rearrangement joins TRBV18 to TRBJ2-3, with TRBD2 identical over 11 bases. V was pared by 6 bases and J by 6 bases, with 8 bases of the junction left unmatched. This CDR3 has 15 amino acids. Germline assignment: CDR1 KGHSH and CDR2 LQKENI. The CDR3 sequence: CASSLSGRAFDTQYF. CDR3 sequence (DNA): TGTGCCAGCTCCCTTAGCGGGAGGGCCTTTGATACGCAGTATTTT. Full variable domain (missing parts from reference TRBV18 and TRBJ2-3): NAGVMQNPRHLVRRRGQEARLRCSPMKGHSHVYWYRQLPEEGLKFMVYLQKENIIDESGMPKERFSAEFPKEGPSILRIQQVVRGDSAAYFCASSLSGRAFDTQYFGPGTRLTVL.

The chain couples TRBV4-1 to TRBJ1-3; D ambiguous. Germline lookup yields CDR1 MGHRA and CDR2 YSYEKL. Trimming stripped 5 bases from V and 0 bases from J, with 14 bases between. The CDR3 has 16 amino acids. CDR3 bases: TGCGCCAGCAGCTATGAGGCTGTAGGCTCTGGAAACACCATATATTTT. This translates into CASSYEAVGSGNTIYF.

This clone came up a few times. J is TRBJ1-4 and V is TRBV5-4, with TRBD1 identical over 7 bases. V gave up 4 bases and J gave up 6 bases; unmatched junction bases: 6. Germline lookup yields CDR1 SGHNT and CDR2 YYREEE (reference sequence). CDR3 length equals 14 residues. The CDR3 sequence: CASSNRGGDEKLFF. CDR3 bases: TGTGCCAGCAGCAACAGGGGCGGGGATGAAAAACTGTTTTTT.

The gene calls are TRBV14 and TRBJ2-7, with D tentatively TRBD2 (6 bases). Germline CDR1 is SGHDN and CDR2 is FVKESK. The CDR3 totals 15 residues. With 2 bases removed from V and 2 bases from J, the gap between germline ends came to 13 bases. The CDR3 DNA is TGTGCCAGCAGCCAACTAGGTGGGGGGACCTACGAGCAGTACTTC. Its protein is CASSQLGGGTYEQYF. Supplemented by reference TRBV14 and TRBJ2-7, the full variable domain reads EAGVTQFPSHSVIEKGQTVTLRCDPISGHDNLYWYRRVMGKEIKFLLHFVKESKQDESGMPNNRFLAERTGGTYSTLKVQPAELEDSGVYFCASSQLGGGTYEQYFGPGTRLTVT.

The chain links TRBV5-6 to TRBJ2-3, with D hard to call. The germline V gene encodes CDR1 SGHDT and CDR2 YYEEEE. Trimming left V 2 bases short and J 6 bases short, with 22 bases between. The CDR3 is 17 residues long. Written as DNA, the CDR3 is TGTGCCAGCAGCTTTGGAGCCTTTGGTATGTTTATGGATACGCAGTATTTT. The encoded protein is CASSFGAFGMFMDTQYF.

This chain links TRBV4-3 with TRBJ2-1; possible D gene TRBD1, 5 bases. The length of the CDR3 is 15 residues. Germline loops: CDR1 LGHNA, CDR2 YSLEER. Trimming cost V 2 bases and J 6 bases, with 14 bases left between them. CDR3: CASSQLPGWVNEQFF. The CDR3 DNA follows: TGCGCCAGCAGCCAACTTCCAGGGTGGGTCAATGAGCAGTTCTTC.

The rearrangement joins TRBV11-3 to TRBJ2-2, with D unresolved. Looked up from germline, CDR1 is SGHNT and CDR2 is YENEEA. The CDR3 sequence is 14 residues long. Trimming shortened V by 1 base and J by 2 bases, and 5 bases separated the two germline ends. CDR3 sequence reads: CASSLGGNTGELFF. The DNA for the CDR3 is TGTGCCAGCAGCTTAGGAGGAAACACCGGGGAGCTGTTTTTT. Full variable domain (remainder filled in from reference TRBV11-3 and TRBJ2-2): EAGVVQSPRYKIIEKKQPVAFWCNPISGHNTLYWYLQNLGQGPELLIRYENEEAVDDSQLPKDRFSAERLKGVDSTLKIQPAELGDSAVYLCASSLGGNTGELFFGEGSRLTVL.

This clone is a singleton in its sample. The chain couples TRBV19 to TRBJ2-1; 9 nucleotides align to TRBD1. This CDR3 is built from 14 residues. Germline trimming cut 5 bases from V and 15 bases from J; bases unmatched to any gene: 14. Germline V gives CDR1 LNHDA, CDR2 SQIVND (reference sequence). The CDR3 spells CASSRSGTGRIAFF. CDR3 nucleotide sequence: TGTGCCAGTAGTCGCTCCGGGACAGGGAGGATCGCGTTCTTC.

This sequence joins TRBV5-1 and TRBJ2-3; D possibly corresponds to TRBD1 (6 bases). The CDR3 length is 14 residues. CDR1 is SGHRS and CDR2 is YFSETQ in the germline V gene. V lost 3 bases and J lost 2, with 10 bases in between. CDR3 nucleotides: TGCGCCAGCAGCTCCGGACAGCACACAGATACGCAGTATTTT. Translating gives CASSSGQHTDTQYF.

The chain carries TRBV7-9 and TRBJ2-2; D is uncertain. Deletions cut 7 bases from V and 4 bases from J, with 10 bases between. The CDR3 is 13 amino acids. Germline V gives CDR1 SEHNR, CDR2 FQNEAQ (reference sequence). The CDR3: CASNPSSTGELFF. CDR3 bases: TGTGCCAGCAACCCCTCCAGCACCGGGGAGCTGTTTTTT.

CDR3: CASSTHRAGRPTHSPLHF. CDR3 DNA: TGTGCCAGTAGTACTCACAGGGCCGGGCGTCCAACCCATTCACCCCTCCACTTT. The chain couples TRBV19 to TRBJ1-6; possibly TRBD1 for D (6 bases). V was shortened by 4 bases and J by 8 bases, with 24 bases between the two germline ends. Germline values: CDR1 LNHDA, CDR2 SQIVND (reference sequence). The CDR3 runs to 18 residues.

The DNA of the CDR3 is TGTGCCAGCAGCCCACAAGGGAGGGCCACTGAAGCTTTCTTT. Protein product: CASSPQGRATEAFF. The V and J genes are TRBV7-3 and TRBJ1-1, with no clear D. This CDR3 region has 14 residues. CDR1 SGHTA and CDR2 FQGTGA come from the germline V gene. V gave up 5 bases and J gave up 4 bases, with 14 bases separating them. Full variable domain (outside the CDR3, taken from reference TRBV7-3 and TRBJ1-1): GAGVSQTPSNKVTEKGKYVELRCDPISGHTALYWYRQSLGQGPEFLIYFQGTGAADDSGLPNDRFFAVRPEGSVSTLKIQRTERGDSAVYLCASSPQGRATEAFFGQGTRLTVV.

CDR3 amino acids: CASTPYEISNQPQHF. The CDR3 nucleotides are TGTGCCAGCACCCCCTATGAAATTAGCAATCAGCCCCAGCATTTT. The rearrangement uses TRBV28 and TRBJ1-5; no clear D gene. Trimming cost V 7 bases and J 0 bases, with 13 bases left between them. CDR3 length: 15 amino acids. Germline-derived CDR1 and CDR2 are MDHEN and SYDVKM.

The chain has TRBV10-3 and TRBJ1-2; a possible D gene is TRBD1 (5 bases). Germline V gene lookup returns CDR1 ENHRY and CDR2 SYGVKD. The V gene lost 2 bases and the J gene lost 8 bases, with 15 bases spanning the gap. The CDR3 extends over 14 amino acids. The CDR3 DNA follows: TGTGCCATCAGTGAGAGGGGAGGGGCTGAGGGCTACACCTTC. Translating gives CAISERGGAEGYTF.